This entry is about one TCR beta chain. The antigen is unknown. TCRdb keeps only in-frame clones here, not all; method: immunoSEQ multiplex PCR. The data show approximately 550 clones, with approximately 86% seen just once and roughly a tenth held by the top ten. CDR3 length: 16 residues. Trimming removed 1 base from V and 6 bases from J, with 13 bases in between. Germline V gives CDR1 LNHNV, CDR2 YYDKDF (reference sequence). These data belong to a study of circulating tumor DNA in untreated peripheral T-cell lymphoma. General study results and limits: Baseline tissues yielded 86% and baseline serum around 65% tumor-specific clonotype detection. About 41% of serially sampled patients cleared ctDNA after two cycles. Two patients with persistent post-therapy ctDNA stayed in remission.

The sample was cell-free DNA from blood serum. This receptor was taken from a human donor with peripheral T-cell lymphoma. The chain couples TRBV15 to TRBJ1-6; no clear D. The CDR3 nucleotides read TGTGCCACCAGCAGAGGAGAGAGATTAGGTAATTCACCCCTCCACTTT. Its translation is CATSRGERLGNSPLHF.